The clone carrying this T cell receptor beta chain was seen only a few times. Its antigen remains unknown. Described time point: sample taken at primary tumor resection. Frozen PBMC, nontumor lung or tumor provided whole RNA, which was sequenced unsorted. The donors comprised approximately 75 untreated early-stage non-small cell lung cancer patients. The record originates from a study of spatial heterogeneity in lung cancer. Study information: On average, each unique TCR and UMI combination appeared more than ten times in raw reads. Broader study findings: Blood showed ubiquitous tumor TCRs more often at resection than at routine follow-up.

Every cDNA TCR molecule received its own unique molecular identifier. One entry per CDR3 protein, called by TCRdb with MiXCR from the 5' RACE reads. In the table there are approximately 47,000 distinct CDR3 sequences, 6% to 9.5% of which are singletons. The CDR3 is 15 residues long. Germline CDR1 is LGHDT and CDR2 is YNNKEL (reference sequence). J lost 5 bases, V lost 1 base, and 7 bases had no gene match. The receptor was isolated from a female donor with early-stage non-small cell lung cancer. The sample consisted of PBMCs, taken at surgery. The rearrangement joins TRBV3-1 to TRBJ2-7; 8 bases agree with TRBD1. This CDR3 reads CASSQVGRGLDEQYF. CDR3 nucleotide sequence: TGTGCCAGCAGCCAAGTTGGCAGGGGGCTGGACGAGCAGTACTTC.